This is a list of T cell receptor beta chains from one sample in a study of OX40 agonist ivuxolimab in advanced cancers. Here immunoSEQ multiplex PCR was the method, and the copy in TCRdb shows in-frame clones only, minus some. Among tens of thousands of clones listed, roughly nine tenths were seen once. The specimen was CD4+ or CD8+ T cells sorted from blood, collected in a trial of the OX40 agonist ivuxolimab. The receptors shown here come from an adult with an advanced solid tumor such as melanoma, head and neck, liver or kidney cancer. Each CDR3 is given with its conserved first and last residue. D genes are given only for firm matches.

V	J	D	CDR3
TRBV13	TRBJ1-2	NA	CASRYTLSGREDGYTF
TRBV4-1	TRBJ1-2	NA	CASSQDERTNYGYTF
TRBV19	NA	NA	CASSERHAAQETQYF
TRBV6-5	TRBJ2-3	TRBD1	CAIGQGAGLDTQYF
TRBV19	TRBJ2-7	NA	CASSIELGTYEQYF
TRBV4-3	TRBJ2-2	TRBD2	CASSQVPTGLAGQRGDTGELFF
TRBV13	TRBJ1-2	NA	CASSLGRGPVSYGYTF
TRBV2	TRBJ1-1	NA	CASSDWVKKNTEAFF
TRBV14	TRBJ2-7	NA	CASSQEGSSYEQYF
TRBV7-3	TRBJ2-2	NA	CASSLIAGVNTGELFF
TRBV28	NA	NA	CASKGSVTSYEQYF
TRBV11-2	TRBJ2-7	NA	CASSFGGSLPYEQYF
TRBV29-1	TRBJ2-7	NA	CSVGLGREQYF
TRBV28	TRBJ2-3	TRBD2	CASSLLGLAGFTDTQYF
TRBV12-5	TRBJ2-7	NA	CASGLVLPSRLHEQYF
TRBV28	TRBJ1-5	NA	CASRSSFNQPQHF
TRBV11-3	TRBJ2-1	NA	CASSLADVEQFF
TRBV7-9	TRBJ2-3	TRBD2	CASSPGLAGEREAQYF